This T cell receptor (beta chain) comes out of a study of cytomegalovirus exposure and HLA in healthy donors. The overall study: Roughly 77 million unique TCRs from HLA-typed donors made up an early data release.

Whole-study results and caveats: Data from an earlier analysis indicated that most TCR beta V segments were productive either about 87% or about 30% of the time. One cluster of highly shared sequence variants probably arose as a sequencing artifact.

Those who donated were healthy bone marrow donors. In the PCR, 60 Vbeta and 13 Jbeta primers were used. Sequencing used immunoSEQ multiplex PCR; TCRdb keeps in-frame clones, though not all of them. The table has under 200,000 clones, 70% to 85% seen once. A word on this clone: The target antigen is unknown.

This TCR came from a woman aged 40 to 50 in good health and CMV-seronegative. Sequencing was done on a sample of PBMCs.

This CDR3 is CASSLGGGSNNEQFF. CDR3 bases: TGTGCCAGCAGCTTAGGAGGCGGCTCGAACAATGAGCAGTTCTTC. The V gene is TRBV13, the J gene TRBJ2-1; D remains ambiguous. Germline CDR1 reads PRHDT; CDR2 reads FYEKMQ (reference sequence). V lost 0 bases and J lost 5, with 11 bases in between. This CDR3 has 15 residues.